This entry concerns a single T cell receptor (beta chain). The data belong to a study of blood T cell repertoires in COVID-19. Trimming took off 1 base at V and 3 bases at J, with 16 bases between the two ends. This CDR3 spans 17 amino acids. The V gene's germline CDR1 is SEHNR and CDR2 FQNEAQ (reference sequence). Only in-frame clones appear in the TCRdb table, and some are missing; sequencing was by immunoSEQ multiplex PCR. This sample has 140,000 to 150,000 clones; around nine tenths occur once, and the top ten carry 1.5% to 2%. V and J are TRBV7-9 and TRBJ2-1; D is possibly TRBD2 (6 bases). Sequenced sample: peripheral blood. This receptor was taken from a woman aged 45-65 years with acute or convalescent COVID-19. CDR3 DNA sequence: TGTGCCAGCAGCTTAGGGGTATTGGCGGGGAACTACAATGAGCAGTTCTTC. Protein: CASSLGVLAGNYNEQFF. Filled out from reference TRBV7-9 and TRBJ2-1, the complete variable domain reads DTGVSQNPRHKITKRGQNVTFRCDPISEHNRLYWYRQTLGQGPEFLTYFQNEAQLEKSRLLSDRFSAERPKGSFSTLEIQRTEQGDSAMYLCASSLGVLAGNYNEQFFGPGTRLTVL.